Listed below are T cell receptor beta chains from one sample, sequenced in a study of response to subunit inactivated influenza vaccine. TCRdb passed the RT-PCR reads through MiXCR, listing each CDR3 protein once. Altogether about 540,000 distinct CDR3 sequences are present, roughly a quarter being singletons, with the ten largest covering approximately 3%. These data were also reused for a study on T cells expressing NK-cell markers.

The specimen was CD4+ T cells sorted from PBMCs, collected about 13 days after vaccination. The receptors derive from a man in his forties or fifties who received an inactivated influenza vaccine. Each CDR3 is given with its conserved first and last residue. D genes are given only for firm matches. Not all rows give a size; the values are once, few, many and, for expanded clones, a class.

V	size	D	J	CDR3	DNA
TRBV28	few	-	TRBJ2-4	CASSSGTLREYF	TGTGCCAGCAGTTCAGGGACACTCAGGGAGTACTTC
TRBV11-2	few	TRBD1	TRBJ2-6	CASSTRTGGVFAGANVLTF	TGTGCCAGCAGCACTCGGACAGGGGGGGTGTTCGCTGGGGCCAACGTCCTGACTTTC
TRBV30	-	-	TRBJ1-1	CAWGHLNTEAFF	TGTGCCTGGGGGCACCTGAACACTGAAGCTTTCTTT
TRBV20-1	once	-	TRBJ2-3	CSAIIPLARDTQYF	TGCAGTGCTATCATCCCGCTAGCGAGAGATACGCAGTATTTT
TRBV7-6	few	TRBD1	TRBJ2-3	CASSLMQGARTDTQYF	TGTGCCAGCAGCTTGATGCAGGGGGCGCGCACAGATACGCAGTATTTT
TRBV20-1	few	-	TRBJ2-5	CSARGLLGEQETQYF	TGCAGTGCTAGAGGGCTGCTGGGGGAACAAGAGACCCAGTACTTC
TRBV12-3/TRBV12-4	few	TRBD1	TRBJ2-1	CASSLGTGAYNEQFF	TGTGCCAGCAGTTTAGGGACAGGGGCCTACAATGAGCAGTTCTTC
TRBV6-4	-	TRBD2	TRBJ2-3	CASSSTSGPDTQYF	TGTGCCAGCAGCTCGACTAGCGGGCCAGATACGCAGTATTTT
TRBV11-2	-	-	TRBJ2-7	CASSQTPIEQYF	TGTGCCAGCAGCCAGACCCCTATCGAGCAGTACTTC
TRBV7-9	few	TRBD2	TRBJ2-7	CASSLALAGGSYEQYF	TGTGCCAGCAGTTTAGCCCTTGCGGGAGGGTCCTACGAGCAGTACTTC
TRBV5-1	-	-	TRBJ2-3	CASSFGSGGIRDTQYF	TGCGCCAGCAGCTTCGGAAGCGGCGGGATTAGAGATACGCAGTATTTT
TRBV5-4	-	-	TRBJ2-5	CASSLPGLQETQYF	TGTGCCAGCAGCTTGCCCGGTTTACAAGAGACCCAGTACTTC
TRBV2	few	TRBD2	TRBJ2-1	CASSAILAGGSYNEQFF	TGTGCCAGCAGTGCGATACTAGCGGGAGGGTCCTACAATGAGCAGTTCTTC
TRBV12-3/TRBV12-4	-	TRBD1	TRBJ1-3	CASSDRGNSGNTIYF	TGTGCCAGCAGCGACAGGGGAAACTCTGGAAACACCATATATTTT
TRBV4-3	-	-	TRBJ1-1	CASSQERDIGAFF	TGCGCCAGCAGCCAAGAACGCGACATAGGAGCTTTCTTT
TRBV3-1	-	-	TRBJ2-7	CASSFGPNNPYEQYF	TGTGCCAGCAGCTTTGGCCCAAACAACCCCTACGAGCAGTACTTC
TRBV5-5	few	TRBD1	TRBJ1-1	CASSLVTGGTNTEAFF	TGTGCCAGCAGCTTGGTTACAGGGGGCACGAACACTGAAGCTTTCTTT
TRBV12-3/TRBV12-4	many	-	TRBJ2-7	CASRASWGSGLRPYEQYF	TGTGCCAGCAGGGCTTCCTGGGGGTCCGGGCTTCGACCCTACGAGCAGTACTTC
TRBV29-1	many	-	TRBJ2-1	CSVGLRGSYNEQFF	TGCAGCGTTGGGCTCAGGGGCTCCTACAATGAGCAGTTCTTC
TRBV20-1	few	-	TRBJ2-1	CSASPVEQFF	TGCAGTGCTAGTCCAGTGGAGCAGTTCTTC
TRBV12-3/TRBV12-4	many	-	TRBJ2-3	CASSFGVDPAVTDTQYF	TGTGCCAGCAGTTTTGGTGTGGACCCTGCAGTCACAGATACGCAGTATTTT
TRBV27	-	TRBD2	TRBJ2-2	CASSGPSGFMTGELFF	TGTGCCAGCTCTGGTCCTAGCGGGTTTATGACCGGGGAGCTGTTTTTT
TRBV12-3/TRBV12-4	-	TRBD1	TRBJ2-7	CASSYTGGGEQYF	TGTGCCAGCAGCTATACAGGGGGAGGCGAGCAGTACTTC
TRBV4-2	-	-	TRBJ1-2	CASSQDPVYGYTF	TGTGCCAGCAGCCAAGATCCGGTTTATGGCTACACCTTC
TRBV10-3	many	-	TRBJ1-5	CAISGGEVIHF	TGTGCCATCAGTGGAGGGGAAGTTATCCATTTT
TRBV2	-	TRBD1	TRBJ2-7	CASATRQGGHEQYF	TGTGCCAGCGCTACGCGACAGGGTGGCCACGAGCAGTACTTC
TRBV10-3	few	TRBD2	TRBJ2-1	CAISGTSGEQFF	TGTGCCATCAGTGGGACTAGCGGGGAGCAGTTCTTC
TRBV29-1	few	-	TRBJ2-1	CSAKEAGPEQFF	TGCAGCGCGAAGGAGGCGGGCCCGGAGCAGTTCTTC
TRBV12-5	-	-	TRBJ2-3	CASGLSFPSTDTQYF	TGTGCTAGTGGTTTAAGCTTTCCCAGCACAGATACGCAGTATTTT